This TCR beta chain is from a study of human T cells and chemical hapten exposure. The CDR3 consists of 16 residues. V lost 4 bases and J lost 2; bases outside the gene matches: 8. The germline CDR1 and CDR2 sequences are LGHNA and YNFKEQ. TCRdb reprocessed the RACE reads with MiXCR, giving one entry per CDR3 protein. The sample yields about 90,000 distinct CDR3 sequences, roughly a tenth seen once. This clonotype was recorded a few times. This may be a read error, as it is one base from a much larger clone. Specified time point: patch test 3, about 24 weeks after DPC sensitization. Treatment given: therapeutic diphenylcyclopropenone sensitization with weekly scalp DPC.

The receptor's source is a woman aged 25 to 45 with alopecia areata. Some clones in this sample may be carry-over from other donors' samples. The specimen was whole blood, collected in connection with sensitization to the hapten diphenylcyclopropenone (DPC). This rearrangement joins TRBV4-2 to TRBJ2-5; 9 bases fit TRBD2. The CDR3 loop is CASSPQRGVYQETQYF. The CDR3 DNA follows: TGTGCCAGCAGCCCTCAGCGGGGGGTATATCAAGAGACCCAGTACTTC.